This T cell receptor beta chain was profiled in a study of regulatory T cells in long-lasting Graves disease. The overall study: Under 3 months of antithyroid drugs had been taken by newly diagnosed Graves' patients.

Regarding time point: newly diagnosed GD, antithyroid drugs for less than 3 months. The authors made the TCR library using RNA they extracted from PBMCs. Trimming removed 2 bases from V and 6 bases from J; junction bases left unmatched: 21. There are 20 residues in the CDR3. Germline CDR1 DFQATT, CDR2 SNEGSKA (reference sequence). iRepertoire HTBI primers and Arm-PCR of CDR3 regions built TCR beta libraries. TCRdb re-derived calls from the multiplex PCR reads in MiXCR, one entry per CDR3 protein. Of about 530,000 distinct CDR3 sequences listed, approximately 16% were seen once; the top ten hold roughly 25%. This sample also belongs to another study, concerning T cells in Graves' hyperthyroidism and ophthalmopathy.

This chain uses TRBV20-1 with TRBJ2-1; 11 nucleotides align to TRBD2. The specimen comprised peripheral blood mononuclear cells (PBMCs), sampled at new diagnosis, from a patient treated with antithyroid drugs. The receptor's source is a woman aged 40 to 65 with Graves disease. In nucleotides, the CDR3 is TGCAGTGCTAGACACCGGGACAGGCCCCGGGGACTAGCGGAGATCAATGAGCAGTTCTTC. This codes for CSARHRDRPRGLAEINEQFF.